The clone carrying this TCR beta chain was counted once. This CDR3 comprises 15 residues. Germline V CDR1 and CDR2: SGHRS, YFSETQ. Trimming removed 3 bases from V and 6 bases from J; junction bases left unmatched: 4. In the original analysis: Scientists estimated how many nucleated cells there were by amplifying reference gene primers. Libraries were prepared by immunoSEQ multiplex PCR; TCRdb keeps only in-frame clonotypes and omits some of them. For V, J and clone size, that table is used; D and trimming come from the DNA. Here the sample spans about 30,000 clones, 70% to 90% being singletons. The data are from a study of blood T cell repertoires in COVID-19. As for the study in general: Donors in the United States, Italy and Spain gave samples during acute or convalescent COVID-19. Sources were T cells, B-cell-depleted T cells, or PBMCs; the material itself was cDNA or gDNA.

The sample was peripheral blood. The clonotype was recovered from a human donor in a cohort sampled during active COVID-19. The chain recombines TRBV5-1 with TRBJ1-6, with TRBD1 matching 9 bases. CDR3 amino acids: CASSSGTGSNSPLHF. DNA of the CDR3: TGCGCCAGCAGCTCCGGGACAGGGAGTAATTCACCCCTCCACTTT.